This T cell receptor beta chain comes out of a study of monozygotic twins with inflammatory bowel disease. TCRdb re-called the 5' RACE reads, yielding one record per CDR3 amino acid sequence without DNA. The ten most abundant clones cover 1% to 1.5% of a sample with some 150,000 distinct CDR3 sequences. The CDR3 contains 15 residues. Germline assignment: CDR1 SGHTA and CDR2 FQGNSA. A note on this clonotype: As yet, its antigen is unknown.

Skipping T cell sorting, the study isolated total RNA directly from whole blood. Findings of the study overall: Clonotypes shared with others were fewer in IBD patients than in healthy twins, especially with disease activity. Backing was not found for a single strong signal or clonotype associated with IBD.

V usage is TRBV7-2 and J usage is TRBJ2-5; there is no DNA to check the TCRdb D call of TRBD1. Sample: blood. The TCR was taken from a human donor with ulcerative colitis or Crohn's disease, or a healthy co-twin of an affected twin (not recorded which). The CDR3 sequence is CASKPIPGGRETQYF.